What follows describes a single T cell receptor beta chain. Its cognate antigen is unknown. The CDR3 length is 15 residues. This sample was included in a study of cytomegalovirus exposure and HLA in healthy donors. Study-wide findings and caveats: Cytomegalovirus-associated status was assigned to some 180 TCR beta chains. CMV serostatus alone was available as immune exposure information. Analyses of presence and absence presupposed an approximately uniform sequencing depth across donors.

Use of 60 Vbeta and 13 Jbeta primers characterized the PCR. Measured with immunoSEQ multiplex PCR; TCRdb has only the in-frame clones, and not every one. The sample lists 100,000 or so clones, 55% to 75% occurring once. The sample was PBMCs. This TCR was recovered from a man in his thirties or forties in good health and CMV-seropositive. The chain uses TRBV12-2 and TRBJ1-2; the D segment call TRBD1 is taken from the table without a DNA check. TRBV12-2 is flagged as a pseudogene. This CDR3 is CASRPIRWTVYGYTF. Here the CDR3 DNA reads TGTGCAAGTCGCCCAATTAGGTGGACAGTCTATGGCTACACCTTC.